These 21 T cell receptor beta chains originate from one sample sequenced in a study of T cells in Graves' hyperthyroidism and ophthalmopathy. The investigators amplified TCR beta CDR3 regions from RNA transcripts. Primed by the HTBI set, a first-round RT-PCR was run on the TCR CDR3. Each CDR3 protein gets one entry after TCRdb re-called the multiplex PCR reads with MiXCR. Of 250,000 to 300,000 distinct CDR3 sequences listed, 10% to 15% are singletons. Sequencing was done on a sample of blood. These receptors were taken from a woman in her thirties with Graves' hyperthyroidism that later progressed to Graves' ophthalmopathy.

In its sample, this clonotype was seen many times. The chain has TRBV27 and TRBJ2-1; a weak D match, TRBD2 (5 bases). Germline CDR1 MNHEY, CDR2 SMNVEV (reference sequence). V lost 6 bases to trimming and J lost 2 bases, with 14 bases between them. CDR3 length: 15 amino acids. The CDR3 loop reads CASSPLPSPYNEQFF. CDR3 DNA sequence: TGTGCCAGCAGCCCCCTCCCTAGCCCCTACAATGAGCAGTTCTTC.

The table lists this clonotype with many counts. The rearrangement joins TRBV6-1 to TRBJ1-2, with D hard to call. The length of the CDR3 is 14 residues. V was shortened by 7 bases and J by 1 base, with 13 bases between the two germline ends. Germline CDR1 and CDR2: MNHNS and SASEGT. CDR3 residues: CASTRTTYNYGYTF. CDR3 bases: TGTGCCAGCACCCGAACGACATATAACTATGGCTACACCTTC.

This clonotype came up many times. The V and J genes are TRBV27 and TRBJ2-5, with TRBD2 matching over 7 bases. The J segment lost 2 bases and the V segment lost 6 bases, leaving 9 bases of the junction unmatched. Per the germline V gene, CDR1 is MNHEY and CDR2 is SMNVEV (reference sequence). CDR3 length: 15 residues. The CDR3 nucleotides read TGTGCCAGCAGCAAGACGAGGGGACTACAAGAGACCCAGTACTTC. This translates into CASSKTRGLQETQYF.

This clonotype was counted at least ten times. As DNA, the CDR3 is TGCAGCGTTGTATCCTCTGGGGCCAACGTCCTGACTTTC. Encoded protein: CSVVSSGANVLTF. The chain carries TRBV29-1 and TRBJ2-6; D not certain. Germline loops: CDR1 SQVTM, CDR2 ANQGSEA. Trimming took off 4 bases at V and 0 bases at J, with 4 bases between the two ends. This CDR3 is built from 13 residues.

The genes are TRBV4-3 and TRBJ2-5, with 11 bases lining up with TRBD2. The germline V gene encodes CDR1 LGHNA and CDR2 YSLEER. This CDR3 has 16 residues. V gave up 2 bases and J gave up 5 bases; unmatched junction bases: 7. CDR3 sequence reads: CASSQSHASGRETQYF. The DNA of the CDR3 is TGCGCCAGCAGCCAAAGTCATGCTAGCGGGAGGGAGACCCAGTACTTC.

This clonotype was picked up a small number of times. V usage is TRBV27 and J usage is TRBJ2-2; D tentatively reads TRBD1 or TRBD2 (5 bases each). Trimming pared 5 bases from V and 5 bases from J, leaving 9 bases between. The CDR3 is made up of 13 amino acids. Germline loops: CDR1 MNHEY, CDR2 SMNVEV (reference sequence). This chain's CDR3 is CASSRDRTGELFF. In DNA, the CDR3 is TGTGCCAGCAGTCGGGACCGGACCGGGGAGCTGTTTTTT.

This clonotype was picked up many times. This sequence joins TRBV6-1 and TRBJ1-2; D perhaps matches TRBD1 (5 bases). Germline V CDR1 and CDR2: MNHNS, SASEGT. V lost 7 bases and J lost 3, with 12 bases in between. The length of the CDR3 is 13 residues. This CDR3 is CASNKGRDYGYTF. DNA of the CDR3: TGTGCCAGCAACAAGGGGAGAGACTATGGCTACACCTTC.

This rearrangement joins TRBV2 to TRBJ1-5; D is unresolved. Germline V lookup: CDR1 SNHLY, CDR2 FYNNEI. The CDR3 is made up of 13 amino acids. V lost 5 bases and J lost 5, with 10 bases in between. The CDR3 DNA reads as TGTGCCAGCAGTACAGACGGATATCAGCCCCAGCATTTT. As protein: CASSTDGYQPQHF.

This clonotype appeared many times. The V call is TRBV27, the J call TRBJ2-7; D tentatively reads TRBD1 or TRBD2 (5 bases each). The ends were cut back, 3 bases at V and 3 bases at J, with 9 bases in the middle. This CDR3 region has 13 residues. The germline CDR1 and CDR2 sequences are MNHEY and SMNVEV (reference sequence). The CDR3: CASSLGPYYEQYF. CDR3 DNA sequence: TGTGCCAGCAGTTTGGGACCTTACTACGAGCAGTACTTC.

This chain joins TRBV20-1 and TRBJ2-3; TRBD2 matches 10 bases. The V gene's germline CDR1 is DFQATT and CDR2 SNEGSKA (reference sequence). This CDR3 has 14 residues. Trimming took 3 bases from V and 4 from J; bases not matched to a gene: 4. CDR3: CSASQAGGPDTQYF. The CDR3 DNA reads TGCAGTGCTAGCCAAGCGGGAGGGCCAGATACGCAGTATTTT.

This clonotype was picked up many times. This sequence joins TRBV18 and TRBJ2-1; D may be TRBD2 (6 bases). The V end lost 2 bases, the J end lost 1 base, and 15 bases lay between the germline ends. Germline CDR1 and CDR2: KGHSH and LQKENI. The CDR3 extends over 17 amino acids. CDR3 region: CASSPVRVGRSYNEQFF. The CDR3 coding sequence is TGTGCCAGCTCACCAGTCCGGGTAGGGAGGTCCTACAATGAGCAGTTCTTC.

This clonotype was picked up many times. V gene TRBV6-2 or TRBV6-3 combines with J gene TRBJ2-1; 9 nucleotides agree with TRBD2. The CDR3 is 14 amino acids. Germline CDR1 and CDR2: MNHEY and SVGEGT. J gave up 10 bases and V 10 bases, and 14 bases lay outside the gene matches. The CDR3: CATKVAGELREQFF. DNA for the CDR3: TGTGCCACCAAGGTAGCGGGAGAATTGAGGGAGCAGTTCTTC.

Points on this clonotype: At one end, the junction sequence differs from germline, possibly due to a read error. The CDR3 spells CASSSPRGAGNTEAFF. Written as DNA, the CDR3 is TGTGCTAGCAGCTCGCCTCGGGGGGCAGGGAACACTGAAGCTTTCTTT. The rearrangement links TRBV7-7 to TRBJ1-1; a weak D match, TRBD1 (6 bases). Germline CDR1 reads SSHAT; CDR2 reads FNYEAQ (reference sequence). The CDR3 extends over 16 amino acids.

A remark on this clonotype: With a much larger clone just one base away, this may be a read error. The chain recombines TRBV6-5 with TRBJ2-5; 10 bases fit TRBD2. CDR3 length: 17 amino acids. Germline V gene lookup returns CDR1 MNHEY and CDR2 SVGAGI. CDR3 residues: CASSYGVSGRAAEAQYF. CDR3 bases: TGTGCCAGCAGTTACGGGGTCAGCGGGAGGGCGGCAGAGGCCCAGTACTTC.

The chain recombines TRBV20-1 with TRBJ1-5, with D uncertain. Trimming shortened V by 0 bases and J by 5 bases, and 20 bases separated the two germline ends. The CDR3 runs to 17 residues. From germline, CDR1 is DFQATT and CDR2 SNEGSKA (reference sequence). The CDR3 region has the DNA TGCAGTGCTAGAGATTCAACGGCCCCCGCGGGCCATCAGCCCCAGCATTTT. Encoded protein: CSARDSTAPAGHQPQHF.

There are a few counts of this clonotype. The chain links TRBV19 to TRBJ1-5; 9 nucleotides match TRBD1. With V trimmed by 5 bases and J by 1 base, 9 bases remained unmatched. Germline CDR1 LNHDA, CDR2 SQIVND (reference sequence). CDR3 length equals 17 residues. CDR3 region: CASSFGTGRGSNQPQHF. CDR3 sequence (DNA): TGTGCCAGTAGTTTCGGGACAGGGAGGGGCAGCAATCAGCCCCAGCATTTT.

This chain joins TRBV27 and TRBJ2-3; 13 bases fit TRBD2. The CDR3 totals 16 residues. Germline values: CDR1 MNHEY, CDR2 SMNVEV (reference sequence). V dropped 2 bases and J dropped 6; count of bases not matched to a gene: 5. The CDR3 protein is CASSLQLAGGLDTQYF. In nucleotides, the CDR3 is TGTGCCAGCAGTTTACAACTAGCGGGAGGGTTGGATACGCAGTATTTT.

This clonotype was recorded a few times. This sequence joins TRBV20-1 and TRBJ2-7, with 8 bases aligning to TRBD2. V lost 0 bases and J lost 3; bases outside the gene matches: 7. The length of the CDR3 is 15 residues. CDR1 DFQATT and CDR2 SNEGSKA come from the germline V gene (reference sequence). This CDR3 reads CSARDLSGNYYEQYF. The CDR3 DNA sequence: TGCAGTGCTAGAGACCTTAGCGGGAATTACTACGAGCAGTACTTC.

This clonotype was recorded at least ten times. The rearrangement uses TRBV3-1 and TRBJ2-7, with D possibly TRBD2 on 5 matching bases. Trimming stripped 1 base from V and 9 bases from J, with 16 bases between. The CDR3 covers 14 residues. CDR1 and CDR2 (germline): LGHDT, YNNKEL (reference sequence). In DNA form, the CDR3 reads TGTGCCAGCAGCCAAGGGAGCGGACCTCATCGGCAGTACTTC. Translating it yields CASSQGSGPHRQYF.

At least ten counts were recorded for this clonotype. The genes are TRBV7-2 and TRBJ2-2; D is ambiguous. The CDR3 runs 13 residues. The V end was cut by 1 base, the J end by 7 bases, with 7 bases between. Germline CDR1 reads SGHTA; CDR2 reads FQGNSA. The CDR3 DNA sequence: TGTGCCAGCAGCTTAGACGCGGTCGGGGAGCTGTTTTTT. Protein product: CASSLDAVGELFF.

This clonotype was detected only a few times. V usage is TRBV6-1 and J usage is TRBJ2-7, with 7 bases identical to TRBD1. V dropped 6 bases and J dropped 5; count of bases not matched to a gene: 7. The CDR3 sequence is 13 residues long. The germline CDR1 and CDR2 sequences are MNHNS and SASEGT. CDR3 region: CASSATGADEQYF. Written as DNA, the CDR3 is TGTGCCAGCAGCGCCACAGGGGCCGACGAGCAGTACTTC.